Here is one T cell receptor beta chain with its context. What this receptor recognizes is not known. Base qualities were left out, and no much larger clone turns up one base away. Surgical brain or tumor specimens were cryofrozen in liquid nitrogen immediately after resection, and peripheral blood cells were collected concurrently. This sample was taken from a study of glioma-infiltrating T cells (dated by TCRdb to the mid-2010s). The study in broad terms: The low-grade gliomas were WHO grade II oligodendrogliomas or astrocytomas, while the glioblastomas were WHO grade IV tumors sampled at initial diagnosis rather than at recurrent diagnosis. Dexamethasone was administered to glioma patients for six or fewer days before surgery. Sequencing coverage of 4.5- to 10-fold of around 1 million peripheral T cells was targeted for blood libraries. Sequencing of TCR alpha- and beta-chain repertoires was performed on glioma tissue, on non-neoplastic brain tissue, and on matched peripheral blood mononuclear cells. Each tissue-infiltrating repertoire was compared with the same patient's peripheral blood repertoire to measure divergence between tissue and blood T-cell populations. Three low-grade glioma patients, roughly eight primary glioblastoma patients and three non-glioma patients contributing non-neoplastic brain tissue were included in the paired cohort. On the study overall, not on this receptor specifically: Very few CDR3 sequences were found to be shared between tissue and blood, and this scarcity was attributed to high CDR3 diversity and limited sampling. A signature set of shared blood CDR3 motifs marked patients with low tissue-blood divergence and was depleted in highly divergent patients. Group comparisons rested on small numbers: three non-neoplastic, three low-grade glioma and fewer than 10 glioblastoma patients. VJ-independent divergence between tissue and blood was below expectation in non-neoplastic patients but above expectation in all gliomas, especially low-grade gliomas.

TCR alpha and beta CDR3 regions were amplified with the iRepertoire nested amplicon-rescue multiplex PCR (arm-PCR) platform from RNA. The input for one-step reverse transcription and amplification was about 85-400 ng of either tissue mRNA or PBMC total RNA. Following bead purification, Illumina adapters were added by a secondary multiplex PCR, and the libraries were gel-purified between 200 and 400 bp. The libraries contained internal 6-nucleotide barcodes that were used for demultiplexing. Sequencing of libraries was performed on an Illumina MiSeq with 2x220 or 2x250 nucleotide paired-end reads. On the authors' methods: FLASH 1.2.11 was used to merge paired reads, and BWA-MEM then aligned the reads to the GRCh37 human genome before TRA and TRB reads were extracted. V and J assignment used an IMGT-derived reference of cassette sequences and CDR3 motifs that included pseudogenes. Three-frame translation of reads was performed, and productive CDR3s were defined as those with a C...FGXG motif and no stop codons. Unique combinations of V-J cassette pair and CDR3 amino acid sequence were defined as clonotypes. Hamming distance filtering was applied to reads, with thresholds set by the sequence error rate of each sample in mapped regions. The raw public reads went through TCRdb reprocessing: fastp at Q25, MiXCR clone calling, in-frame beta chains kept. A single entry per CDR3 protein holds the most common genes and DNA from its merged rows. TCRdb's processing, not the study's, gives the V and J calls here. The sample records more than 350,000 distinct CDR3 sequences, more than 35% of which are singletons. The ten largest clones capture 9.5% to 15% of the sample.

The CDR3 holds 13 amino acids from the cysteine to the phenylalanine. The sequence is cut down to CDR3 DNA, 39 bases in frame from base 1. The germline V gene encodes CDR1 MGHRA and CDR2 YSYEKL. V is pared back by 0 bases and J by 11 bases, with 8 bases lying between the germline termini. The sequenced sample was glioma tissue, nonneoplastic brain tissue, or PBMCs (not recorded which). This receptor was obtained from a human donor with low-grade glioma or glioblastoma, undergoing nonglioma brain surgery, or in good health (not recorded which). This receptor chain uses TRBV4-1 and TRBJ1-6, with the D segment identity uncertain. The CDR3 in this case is CASSQETVTPLHF. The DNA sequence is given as TGCGCCAGCAGCCAAGAAACAGTGACACCCCTCCACTTT.